This T cell receptor beta chain appears in the sequencing data of a study of post-analysis software for immune sequencing data. Of note for this clonotype: Its matching antigen is unknown.

Carried by the TCR beta cDNA libraries were unique molecular identifiers. Using its own MiXCR run on the PCR reads, TCRdb lists one record per CDR3 protein. This table holds about 560,000 distinct CDR3 sequences, roughly 40% found once. Study-level points and caveats: TRBV segments more frequent in patients than in controls numbered five and included TRBV5-6, TRBV5-1 and TRBV20-1.

CDR1 LGHNA and CDR2 YSLEER come from the germline V gene. V was pared by 4 bases and J by 11 bases, with 17 bases between. The CDR3 runs 13 residues. The chain links TRBV4-3 to TRBJ2-5; D not resolved. This TCR derives from a girl aged 10-17 years with multiple sclerosis. The source material was blood. CDR3 protein: CASSRGLNYGQYF. CDR3 coding DNA: TGCGCCAGCAGCCGGGGTCTGAACTACGGGCAGTACTTC.